The next 14 T cell receptor beta chains were all read from a single sample in a study of blood T cells in healthy people across ages. A second roughly 7 to 12 cycle PCR used barcoded and J-beta primers. TCRdb fed the 5' RACE reads into MiXCR, producing one record per CDR3 protein. The table records some 1.4 million distinct CDR3 sequences, approximately 42% of them present only once. Sample: blood. These TCRs come from a young woman in good health.

This clonotype was seen only a few times. V is TRBV12-3 or TRBV12-4 and J is TRBJ2-7; 8 bases fit TRBD1. V lost 3 bases and J lost 0; bases outside the gene matches: 10. The CDR3 totals 17 residues. CDR3 in amino acids: CASSFRAGGRSSYEQYF. The CDR3 bases are TGTGCCAGCAGTTTTCGGGCAGGGGGCCGAAGCTCCTACGAGCAGTACTTC.

Concerning this clonotype itself: This sequence may be a read error, since a much larger clone differs from it by one base. The chain couples TRBV6-5 to TRBJ1-2; 9 bases fit TRBD1. The CDR3 spans 14 residues. V dropped 5 bases and J dropped 3; count of bases not matched to a gene: 4. Germline values: CDR1 MNHEY, CDR2 SVGAGI. CDR3 nucleotide sequence: TGTGCCAGCAGTGCCCGGACAGGGGACTATGGCTACACCTTC. As protein: CASSARTGDYGYTF.

J is TRBJ2-7 and V is TRBV29-1; the D is unclear. The germline V gene has CDR1 SQVTM and CDR2 ANQGSEA. Trimming took 7 bases from V and 7 from J, leaving 20 bases between them. The CDR3 runs 13 residues. This chain's CDR3 is CSAPLGSYNEQYF. DNA of the CDR3: TGCAGCGCCCCCTTGGGATCCTACAATGAGCAGTACTTC.

As concerns this clonotype: This could be a read error, since a much larger clone is one nucleotide away. The chain is built from TRBV7-2 and TRBJ1-2; 8 bases align to TRBD1. CDR3 length equals 13 residues. Unmatched junction bases numbered 3, after V lost 5 bases and J lost 4 bases. CDR1 is SGHTA, CDR2 FQGNSA, per germline. CDR3 loop: CASSPQGVYGYTF. The CDR3 DNA is TGTGCCAGCAGCCCACAGGGGGTCTATGGCTACACCTTC.

The CDR3 loop reads CASSFKAGGPKDTQYF. The CDR3 DNA sequence: TGTGCCAGCAGTTTTAAGGCGGGAGGGCCGAAAGATACGCAGTATTTT. The J gene is TRBJ2-3, the V gene TRBV27; 9 bases line up with TRBD2. This CDR3 is 16 amino acids long. Germline loops: CDR1 MNHEY, CDR2 SMNVEV (reference sequence). V gave up 3 bases and J gave up 5 bases; unmatched junction bases: 9.

This clonotype was detected a few times. This chain uses TRBV5-1 with TRBJ2-7; 8 bases agree with TRBD2. The CDR3 length is 16 residues. Germline loops: CDR1 SGHRS, CDR2 YFSETQ. V dropped 4 bases and J dropped 3; count of bases not matched to a gene: 12. DNA for the CDR3: TGCGCCAGCAGCCCATCGGGGACTAGTTTGAACTACGAGCAGTACTTC. Protein product: CASSPSGTSLNYEQYF.

This sequence joins TRBV6-6 and TRBJ2-5; TRBD2 might be the D (5 bases). Germline CDR1 and CDR2: MNHNY and SVGAGI (reference sequence). The CDR3 runs to 15 residues. V was pared by 0 bases and J by 11 bases, with 19 bases between. CDR3 nucleotide sequence: TGTGCCAGCAGTTACTCTGGGGAGACCTACAATGAGCAGTACTTC. This translates into CASSYSGETYNEQYF.

This clonotype was recorded a few times. The V and J genes are TRBV7-8 and TRBJ2-1, with D tentatively TRBD1 (6 bases). The CDR3 runs 15 residues. From germline, CDR1 is SGHVS and CDR2 FQNEAQ. The germline V and J ends were trimmed by 6 bases and 9 bases, with 21 bases remaining between them. This CDR3 is CASRFEQGRIGEQFF. CDR3 nucleotide sequence: TGTGCCAGCAGATTCGAACAGGGCAGGATTGGTGAGCAGTTCTTC.

The chain combines TRBV12-3 or TRBV12-4 with TRBJ1-5; 8 nucleotides align to TRBD1. Unmatched junction bases numbered 6, after V lost 2 bases and J lost 6 bases. This CDR3 comprises 15 residues. The CDR3 coding sequence is TGTGCCAGCAGTTTAACCCCGACAGGGGCTCAGCCCCAGCATTTT. This codes for CASSLTPTGAQPQHF.

This chain connects TRBV5-6 to TRBJ1-2; weak D call: TRBD1 (5 bases). This CDR3 spans 14 amino acids. V lost 0 bases to trimming and J lost 4 bases, with 10 bases between them. Germline values: CDR1 SGHDT, CDR2 YYEEEE. CDR3: CASSLELQVYGYTF. The CDR3 nucleotides are TGTGCCAGCAGCTTGGAATTACAGGTCTATGGCTACACCTTC.

The J gene is TRBJ1-6, the V gene TRBV7-3; D gene uncertain. The CDR3 runs 15 residues. Germline values: CDR1 SGHTA, CDR2 FQGTGA. Between the trimmed V and J ends, which lost 2 bases and 9 bases, there was a span of 14 bases. Here the CDR3 reads CASSLEAGFSSPLHF. The CDR3 coding sequence is TGTGCCAGCAGCTTAGAGGCAGGTTTTTCTTCACCCCTCCACTTT.

This clonotype was counted many times. The chain combines TRBV20-1 with TRBJ2-7; D is undetermined. V lost 3 bases and J lost 2, with 8 bases in between. Germline CDR1 DFQATT, CDR2 SNEGSKA (reference sequence). The CDR3 contains 12 residues. CDR3 protein: CSARAGPYEQYF. The DNA for the CDR3 is TGCAGTGCTAGGGCCGGCCCCTACGAGCAGTACTTC.

This clonotype occurred a few times. This chain uses TRBV6-6 with TRBJ1-4; D possibly corresponds to TRBD1 (6 bases). Per germline, CDR1 MNHNY and CDR2 SVGAGI (reference sequence). Trimming left V 2 bases short and J 7 bases short, with 11 bases between. The CDR3 length is 14 residues. CDR3 coding DNA: TGTGCCAGCAGTTACCCAGGGGCGGGTGAAAAACTGTTTTTT. This gives the protein CASSYPGAGEKLFF.

This clonotype has just a few counts. The rearrangement links TRBV5-1 to TRBJ2-1; D might be TRBD2 (5 bases). The ends were cut back, 5 bases at V and 5 bases at J, with 11 bases in the middle. Germline CDR1 and CDR2: SGHRS and YFSETQ. The CDR3 runs 13 residues. This chain's CDR3 is CASSLAPNNEQFF. The DNA for the CDR3 is TGCGCCAGCAGTTTAGCGCCCAACAATGAGCAGTTCTTC.